These T cell receptor beta chains were read from a single sample in a study of STAT3 mutations in large granular lymphocyte leukemia. Only in-frame clones appear in the TCRdb table, and some are missing; sequencing was by immunoSEQ multiplex PCR. The table has more than 10,000 clones, 81% seen once. Sequenced input: peripheral blood mononuclear cells. The receptors derive from a man aged 60 to 69 with T-cell large granular lymphocyte leukemia. Some clones in this sample may be carry-over from other donors' samples. Both conserved end residues are part of each CDR3. The D gene is left open where the match is weak. Clone size is stated in some rows and not others, as once, few, many or a class when expanded.

size,D,J,V,CDR3,DNA
.,.,TRBJ1-1,TRBV28,CASSFPLSPGGEDPEAFF,TGTGCCAGCAGTTTCCCCCTCTCTCCGGGAGGGGAGGACCCTGAAGCTTTCTTT
.,.,TRBJ2-1,TRBV27,CASSLVDEQFF,TGTGCCAGCAGTTTAGTGGATGAGCAGTTCTTC
.,.,TRBJ2-5,TRBV5-1,CASYQSRVEQETQYF,TGCGCCAGCTACCAGAGCAGGGTGGAACAAGAGACCCAGTACTTC
few,.,TRBJ2-7,TRBV29-1,CSAGTQYEQYF,TGCAGCGCCGGGACACAATACGAGCAGTACTTC
.,.,TRBJ2-1,TRBV5-1,CASSPGTGSSYNEQFF,TGCGCCAGCAGCCCCGGGACTGGAAGCTCCTACAATGAGCAGTTCTTC
.,.,TRBJ2-5,TRBV5-1,CASSPNLQETQYF,TGCGCCAGCAGCCCGAACCTCCAAGAGACCCAGTACTTC
.,TRBD2,TRBJ2-1,TRBV5-1,CASSLEAGGYNEQFF,TGCGCCAGCAGCTTGGAAGCGGGAGGGTACAATGAGCAGTTCTTC
.,.,TRBJ2-7,TRBV5-3,CARGTRQAPYEQYF,TGTGCCAGAGGAACCAGACAGGCTCCCTACGAGCAGTACTTC
.,TRBD1,TRBJ1-4,TRBV6-1,CASRGQEEKLFF,TGTGCCAGCAGAGGACAGGAGGAAAAACTGTTTTTT
.,.,TRBJ2-7,TRBV5-5,CASSLGYQTYEQYF,TGTGCCAGCAGCTTAGGCTATCAAACCTACGAGCAGTACTTC
few,.,TRBJ1-2,TRBV6-1,CASTATAYGYTF,TGTGCCAGCACGGCGACAGCCTATGGCTACACCTTC
few,.,TRBJ2-7,TRBV14,CASSLGPRTHEQYF,TGTGCCAGCAGCCTCGGTCCTCGGACCCACGAGCAGTACTTC
.,.,TRBJ1-3,TRBV30,CAWSASGGNTIYF,TGTGCCTGGAGTGCCTCGGGTGGAAACACCATATATTTT
.,.,TRBJ2-2,TRBV5-1,CASSALDSLNTGELFF,TGCGCCAGCAGCGCGTTGGACAGCTTGAACACCGGGGAGCTGTTTTTT
.,.,TRBJ2-1,TRBV30,CAWSVVGYGEQFF,TGTGCCTGGAGTGTAGTAGGGTACGGTGAGCAGTTCTTC
.,.,TRBJ2-5,TRBV2,CASSSGENLRETQYF,TGTGCCAGCAGTTCGGGAGAAAACCTGAGGGAGACCCAGTACTTC
.,.,TRBJ2-1,TRBV7-2,CASSRPGPQGQGEQFF,TGTGCCAGCAGCCGTCCGGGGCCTCAAGGGCAGGGTGAGCAGTTCTTC
.,.,TRBJ2-1,TRBV5-5,CASSLGPYNEQFF,TGTGCCAGCAGCTTGGGGCCTTACAATGAGCAGTTCTTC
.,.,TRBJ1-2,TRBV7-8,CASSPRRASMAGTF,TGTGCCAGCAGCCCTCGAAGAGCGAGTATGGCCGGCACCTTC
.,.,TRBJ1-1,TRBV29-1,CSGSVAHTEAFF,TGCAGCGGTTCCGTGGCCCACACTGAAGCTTTCTTT
.,.,TRBJ2-1,TRBV7-2,CASSLVTGTMQFF,TGTGCCAGCAGCTTAGTGACGGGAACGATGCAGTTCTTC
.,.,TRBJ1-4,TRBV7-3,CASSSGRGEKLFF,TGTGCCAGCAGCTCAGGACGGGGTGAAAAACTGTTTTTT
.,TRBD2,TRBJ2-7,TRBV7-2,CASSFWTRDYEQYF,TGTGCCAGCAGCTTTTGGACTAGGGACTACGAGCAGTACTTC
.,TRBD2,TRBJ2-7,TRBV11-2,CASSSARAGVSEQYF,TGTGCCAGCAGCTCCGCCCGGGCGGGAGTTAGCGAGCAGTACTTC
once,.,TRBJ2-1,TRBV9,CASSVGGGYNEQFF,TGTGCCAGCAGCGTAGGAGGGGGTTACAATGAGCAGTTCTTC
.,.,TRBJ1-2,TRBV6-6,CASSNTPWDGYTF,TGTGCCAGCAGCAACACACCTTGGGATGGCTACACCTTC
.,TRBD2,TRBJ2-5,TRBV5-4,CASSPGLAGGLETQYF,TGTGCCAGCAGCCCGGGACTAGCGGGAGGGTTGGAGACCCAGTACTTC
.,TRBD1,TRBJ1-2,TRBV2,CASSPSGQGGGYTF,TGTGCCAGCAGCCCATCGGGACAGGGTGGCGGCTACACCTTC
.,.,TRBJ1-5,TRBV6-5,CASSYKAETAEHF,TGTGCCAGCAGTTACAAGGCAGAGACCGCAGAGCATTTT
.,TRBD2,TRBJ2-1,TRBV10-3,CAIRLTSGDNEQFF,TGTGCCATCAGGCTGACTAGCGGCGACAATGAGCAGTTCTTC
.,TRBD1,TRBJ1-2,TRBV27,CASSSWTGIYGYTF,TGTGCCAGCAGTTCCTGGACAGGGATATATGGCTACACCTTC
.,.,TRBJ1-2,TRBV5-1,CASSLGGDGYGYTF,TGCGCCAGCAGCTTGGGGGGTGACGGCTATGGCTACACCTTC
.,TRBD1,TRBJ1-4,TRBV15,CATSRDGTENEKLFF,TGTGCCACCAGCAGAGATGGGACAGAAAATGAAAAACTGTTTTTT